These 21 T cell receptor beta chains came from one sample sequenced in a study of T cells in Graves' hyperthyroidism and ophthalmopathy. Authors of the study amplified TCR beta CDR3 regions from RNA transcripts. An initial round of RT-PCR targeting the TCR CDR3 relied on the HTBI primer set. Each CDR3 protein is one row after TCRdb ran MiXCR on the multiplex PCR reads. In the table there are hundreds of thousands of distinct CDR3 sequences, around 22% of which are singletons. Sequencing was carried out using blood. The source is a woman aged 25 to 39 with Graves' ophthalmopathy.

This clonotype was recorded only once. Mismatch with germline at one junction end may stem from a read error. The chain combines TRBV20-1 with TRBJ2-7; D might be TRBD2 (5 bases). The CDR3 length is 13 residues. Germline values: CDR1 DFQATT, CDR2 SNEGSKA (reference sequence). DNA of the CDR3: TGCAGTGCAAGAGGGCTAGCTCTTGACGAGCAGTACTTC. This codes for CSARGLALDEQYF.

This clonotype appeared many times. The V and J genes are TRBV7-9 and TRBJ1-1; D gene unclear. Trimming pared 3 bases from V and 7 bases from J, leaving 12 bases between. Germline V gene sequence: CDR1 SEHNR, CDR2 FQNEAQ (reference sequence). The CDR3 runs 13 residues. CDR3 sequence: CASSLFSTFEAFF. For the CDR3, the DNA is TGTGCCAGCAGCTTGTTCTCTACCTTTGAAGCTTTCTTT.

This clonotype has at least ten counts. CDR3 protein: CASRRQGGTIYF. CDR3 bases: TGTGCCAGCCGTAGACAGGGTGGCACCATATATTTT. This chain uses TRBV6-1 with TRBJ1-3; 7 bases agree with TRBD1. The V gene end was trimmed by 8 bases and the J gene end by 9 bases; junction bases not matched to a gene: 7. In germline, CDR1 is MNHNS, CDR2 SASEGT. This CDR3 has 12 residues.

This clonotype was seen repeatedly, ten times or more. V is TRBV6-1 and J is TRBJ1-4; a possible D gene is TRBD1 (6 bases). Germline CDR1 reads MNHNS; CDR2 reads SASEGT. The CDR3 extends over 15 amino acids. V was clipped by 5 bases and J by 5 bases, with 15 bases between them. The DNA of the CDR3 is TGTGCCAGCAGTACCGGTCGGGACAACAATGAAAAACTGTTTTTT. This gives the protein CASSTGRDNNEKLFF.

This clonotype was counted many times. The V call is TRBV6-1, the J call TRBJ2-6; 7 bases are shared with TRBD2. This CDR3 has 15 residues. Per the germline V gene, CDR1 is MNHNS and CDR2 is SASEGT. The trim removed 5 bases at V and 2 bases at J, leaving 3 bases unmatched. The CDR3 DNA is TGTGCCAGCAGTCGGGGGGTTACTGGGGCCAACGTCCTGACTTTC. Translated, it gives CASSRGVTGANVLTF.

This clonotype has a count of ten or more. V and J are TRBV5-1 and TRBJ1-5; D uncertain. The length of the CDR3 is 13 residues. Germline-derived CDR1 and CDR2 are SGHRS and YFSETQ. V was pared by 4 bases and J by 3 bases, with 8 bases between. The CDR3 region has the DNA TGCGCCAGCAGCGTGACACCCAATCAGCCCCAGCATTTT. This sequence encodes CASSVTPNQPQHF.

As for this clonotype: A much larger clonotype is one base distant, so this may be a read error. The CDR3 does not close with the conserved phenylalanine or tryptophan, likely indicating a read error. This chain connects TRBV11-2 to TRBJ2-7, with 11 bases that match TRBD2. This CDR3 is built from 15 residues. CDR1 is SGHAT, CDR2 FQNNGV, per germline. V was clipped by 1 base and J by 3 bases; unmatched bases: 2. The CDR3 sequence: CASSLGLAGLYEQYL. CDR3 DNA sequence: TGTGCCAGCAGCTTAGGACTAGCGGGGCTCTACGAGCAGTACTTG.

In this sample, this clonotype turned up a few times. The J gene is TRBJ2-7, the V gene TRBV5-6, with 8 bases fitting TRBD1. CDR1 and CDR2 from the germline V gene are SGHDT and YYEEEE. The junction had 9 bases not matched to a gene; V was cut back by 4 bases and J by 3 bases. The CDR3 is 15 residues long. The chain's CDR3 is CASSPPTGVIYEQYF. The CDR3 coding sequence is TGTGCCAGCAGCCCCCCGACAGGGGTTATCTACGAGCAGTACTTC.

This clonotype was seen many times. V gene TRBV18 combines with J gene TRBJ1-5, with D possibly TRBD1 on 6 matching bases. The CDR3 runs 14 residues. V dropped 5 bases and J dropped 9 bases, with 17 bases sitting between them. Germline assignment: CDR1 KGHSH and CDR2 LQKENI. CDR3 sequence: CASSERQAPWPQHF. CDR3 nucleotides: TGTGCCAGCTCAGAACGACAGGCCCCTTGGCCCCAGCATTTT.

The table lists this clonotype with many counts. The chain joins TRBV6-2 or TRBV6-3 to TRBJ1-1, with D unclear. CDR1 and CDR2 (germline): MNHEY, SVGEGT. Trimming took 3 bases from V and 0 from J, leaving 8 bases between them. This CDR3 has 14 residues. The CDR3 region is CASSYTEVNTEAFF. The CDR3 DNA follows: TGTGCCAGCAGTTATACCGAAGTGAACACTGAAGCTTTCTTT.

CDR3 amino acids: CASSEARLLGGYTF. The DNA for the CDR3 is TGTGCCAGCAGTGAGGCCAGGCTCCTGGGGGGCTACACCTTC. This chain joins TRBV6-1 and TRBJ1-2; D remains ambiguous. The CDR3 totals 14 residues. Between the trimmed V and J ends, which lost 3 bases and 8 bases, there was a span of 16 bases. The germline V gene encodes CDR1 MNHNS and CDR2 SASEGT.

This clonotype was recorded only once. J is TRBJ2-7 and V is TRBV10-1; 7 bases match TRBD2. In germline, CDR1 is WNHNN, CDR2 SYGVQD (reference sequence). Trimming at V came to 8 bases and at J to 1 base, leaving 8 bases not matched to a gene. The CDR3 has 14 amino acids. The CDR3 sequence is CASAVREGSYEQYF. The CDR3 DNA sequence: TGCGCCAGCGCCGTCAGGGAGGGGTCCTACGAGCAGTACTTC.

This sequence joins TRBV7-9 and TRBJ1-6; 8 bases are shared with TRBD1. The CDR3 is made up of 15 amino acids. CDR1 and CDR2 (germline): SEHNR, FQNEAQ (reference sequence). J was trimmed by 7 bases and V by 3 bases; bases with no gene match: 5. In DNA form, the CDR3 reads TGTGCCAGCAGCTTGACAGGGGTAGGAAATTCACCCCTCCACTTT. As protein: CASSLTGVGNSPLHF.

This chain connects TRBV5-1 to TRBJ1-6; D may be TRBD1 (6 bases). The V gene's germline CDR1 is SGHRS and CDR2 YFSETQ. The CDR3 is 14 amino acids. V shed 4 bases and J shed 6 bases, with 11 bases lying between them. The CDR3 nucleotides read TGCGCCAGCAGCGGTCAGGGGAGTAATTCACCCCTCCACTTT. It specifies CASSGQGSNSPLHF.

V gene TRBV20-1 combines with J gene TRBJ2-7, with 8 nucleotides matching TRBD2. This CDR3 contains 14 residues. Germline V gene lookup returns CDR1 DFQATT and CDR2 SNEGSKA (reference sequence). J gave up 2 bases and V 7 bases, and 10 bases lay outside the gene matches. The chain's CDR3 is CSGSPLAGAYEQYF. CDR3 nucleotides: TGCAGTGGCAGTCCCCTAGCGGGTGCCTACGAGCAGTACTTC.

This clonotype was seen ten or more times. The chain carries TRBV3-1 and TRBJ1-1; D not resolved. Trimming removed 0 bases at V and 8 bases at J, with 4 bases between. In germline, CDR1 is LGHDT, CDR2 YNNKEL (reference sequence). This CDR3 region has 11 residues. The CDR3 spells CASSQEGEAFF. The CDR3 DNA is TGTGCCAGCAGCCAAGAAGGAGAAGCTTTCTTT.

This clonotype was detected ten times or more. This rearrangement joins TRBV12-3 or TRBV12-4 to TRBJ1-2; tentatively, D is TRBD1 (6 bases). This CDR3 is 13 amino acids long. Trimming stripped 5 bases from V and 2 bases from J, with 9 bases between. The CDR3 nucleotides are TGTGCCAGCAGTAGGACAGAGAACTATGGCTACACCTTC. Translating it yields CASSRTENYGYTF.

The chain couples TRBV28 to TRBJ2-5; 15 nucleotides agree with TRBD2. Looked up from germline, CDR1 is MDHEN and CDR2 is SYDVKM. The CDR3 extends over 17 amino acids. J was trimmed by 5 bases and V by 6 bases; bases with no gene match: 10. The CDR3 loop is CASSPGLAGGRRETQYF. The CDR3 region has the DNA TGTGCCAGCAGCCCCGGACTAGCGGGAGGGCGTCGGGAGACCCAGTACTTC.

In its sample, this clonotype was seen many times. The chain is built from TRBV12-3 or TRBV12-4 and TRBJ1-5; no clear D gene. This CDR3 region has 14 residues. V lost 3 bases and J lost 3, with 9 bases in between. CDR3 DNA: TGTGCCAGCAGTTTTGACCGACCCAATCAGCCCCAGCATTTT. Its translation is CASSFDRPNQPQHF.

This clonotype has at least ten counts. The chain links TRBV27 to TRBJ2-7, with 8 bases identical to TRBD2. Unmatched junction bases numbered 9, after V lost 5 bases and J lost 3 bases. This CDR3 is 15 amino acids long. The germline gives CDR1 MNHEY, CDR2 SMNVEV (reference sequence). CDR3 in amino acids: CASSLPGLGIYEQYF. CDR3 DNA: TGTGCCAGCAGTCTCCCGGGACTAGGGATCTACGAGCAGTACTTC.

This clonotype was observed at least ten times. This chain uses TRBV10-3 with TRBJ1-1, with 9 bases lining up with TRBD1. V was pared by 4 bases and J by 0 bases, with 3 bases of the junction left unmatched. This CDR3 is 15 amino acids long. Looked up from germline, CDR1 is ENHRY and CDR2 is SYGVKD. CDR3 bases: TGTGCCATCAGTGTCGGACAGGGGATGAACACTGAAGCTTTCTTT. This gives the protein CAISVGQGMNTEAFF.